This is a list of T cell receptor beta chains from one sample in a study of blood T cell repertoires in COVID-19. TCRdb's table, derived via immunoSEQ multiplex PCR, lists solely in-frame clones and lacks some. Of 200,000 to 250,000 clones in the sample, roughly 90% are singletons; the top ten hold 6.2%. Sequenced material: peripheral blood. The receptors come from a man in his sixties with acute or convalescent COVID-19. Both conserved end residues are part of each CDR3. A D gene is named only where the DNA matches it firmly. Clone size is not always given. Where it is, it says once, few, many or a class for expanded clones.

j_call d_call clone_size v_call cdr3_aa cdr3_nt
TRBJ1-5 TRBD1 NA TRBV6-1 CASSETGAAPQHF TGTGCCAGCAGTGAAACAGGGGCCGCGCCCCAGCATTTT
TRBJ2-3 TRBD2 NA TRBV2 CASSEDGAGGTDTQYF TGTGCCAGCAGTGAAGACGGAGCGGGGGGGACAGATACGCAGTATTTT
TRBJ2-2 TRBD1 NA TRBV6-6 CASSPGTARAGELFF TGTGCCAGCAGTCCCGGGACAGCGAGGGCCGGGGAGCTGTTTTTT
TRBJ1-1 NA NA TRBV11-2 CASSSLTGSNTEAFF TGTGCCAGCAGCTCTTTGACAGGTAGCAACACTGAAGCTTTCTTT
TRBJ1-1 NA NA TRBV2 CASSEARGAGLDFF TGTGCCAGCAGTGAAGCAAGGGGTGCCGGTCTGGATTTCTTT
TRBJ2-1 TRBD2 NA TRBV7-2 CASSPRGSGRINEQFF TGTGCCAGCAGCCCCCGAGGGAGCGGGAGAATTAATGAGCAGTTCTTC
TRBJ1-1 NA NA TRBV9 CASSAPDEATEAFF TGTGCCAGCAGCGCCCCAGATGAGGCCACTGAAGCTTTCTTT
TRBJ2-2 NA once TRBV5-1 CASSLDSSGELFF TGCGCCAGCAGCTTGGACTCATCCGGGGAGCTGTTTTTT
TRBJ1-4 TRBD1 NA TRBV19 CASSGQGSNEKLFF TGTGCCAGTAGTGGACAGGGTAGTAATGAAAAACTGTTTTTT
TRBJ2-1 NA NA TRBV12-3/TRBV12-4 CASSLRENEQFF TGTGCCAGCAGTTTACGGGAGAATGAGCAGTTCTTC
TRBJ2-1 TRBD2 NA TRBV7-9 CASSFPRFTGGYNEQFF TGTGCCAGCAGCTTTCCCCGATTCACGGGAGGTTACAATGAGCAGTTCTTC
TRBJ2-7 NA NA TRBV25-1 CASSDLGGLGVYEQYF TGTGCCAGCAGTGATTTAGGGGGTCTAGGGGTATACGAGCAGTACTTC
TRBJ2-6 TRBD1 few TRBV11-2 CASSLSSTGTGANVLTF TGTGCCAGCAGCTTATCCTCGACAGGGACAGGGGCCAACGTCCTGACTTTC
TRBJ2-2 TRBD2 NA TRBV6-5 CASSYVLGGLAGELFF TGTGCCAGCAGTTACGTCTTGGGGGGGTTGGCCGGGGAGCTGTTTTTT
TRBJ1-4 TRBD1 NA TRBV7-8 CASTWDRGREKLFF TGTGCCAGCACCTGGGACAGGGGGCGTGAAAAACTGTTTTTT